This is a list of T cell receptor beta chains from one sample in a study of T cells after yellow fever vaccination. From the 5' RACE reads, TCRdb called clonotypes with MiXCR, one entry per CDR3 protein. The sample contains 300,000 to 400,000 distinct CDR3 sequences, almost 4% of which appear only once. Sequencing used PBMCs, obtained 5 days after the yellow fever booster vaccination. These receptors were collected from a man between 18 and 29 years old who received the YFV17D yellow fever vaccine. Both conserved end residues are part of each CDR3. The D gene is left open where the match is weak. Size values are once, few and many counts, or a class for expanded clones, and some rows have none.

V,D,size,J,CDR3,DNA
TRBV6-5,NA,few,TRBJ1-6,CASSRGDPPLHF,TGTGCCAGCTCACGGGGGGATCCACCCCTCCACTTT
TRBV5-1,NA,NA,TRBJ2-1,CASSLGTSAGRYNEQFF,TGCGCCAGCAGCTTGGGGACAAGTGCGGGGCGTTACAATGAGCAGTTCTTC
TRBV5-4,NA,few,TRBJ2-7,CASSLGQVSSYEQYF,TGTGCCAGCAGCTTGGGACAGGTGAGCTCCTACGAGCAGTACTTC
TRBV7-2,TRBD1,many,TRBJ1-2,CASSLWGQGGGYTF,TGTGCCAGCAGCTTATGGGGACAGGGAGGTGGCTACACCTTC
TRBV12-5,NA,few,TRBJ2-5,CASGLGEKETQYF,TGTGCTAGTGGTTTGGGGGAAAAAGAGACCCAGTACTTC
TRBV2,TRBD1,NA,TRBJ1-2,CASSEVRGRYGYTF,TGTGCCAGCAGTGAAGTGAGGGGGCGATATGGCTACACCTTC
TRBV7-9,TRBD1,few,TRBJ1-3,CASSSGQTFSGNTIYF,TGTGCCAGCAGCTCGGGACAGACTTTCTCTGGAAACACCATATATTTT
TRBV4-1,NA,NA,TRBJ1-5,CASSQDWGGVDQPQHF,TGCGCCAGCAGCCAAGATTGGGGGGGGGTCGATCAGCCCCAGCATTTT
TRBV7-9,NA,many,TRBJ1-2,CASSLQGIYGYTF,TGTGCCAGCAGCTTACAGGGAATCTATGGCTACACCTTC
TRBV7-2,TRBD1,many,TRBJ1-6,CASNISHRGTGNSPLHF,TGTGCCAGCAACATCTCACACAGAGGGACAGGCAATTCACCCCTCCACTTT
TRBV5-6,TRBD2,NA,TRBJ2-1,CASIPGRLAGRGEQFF,TGTGCCAGTATCCCCGGTAGGCTAGCGGGGCGGGGTGAGCAGTTCTTC
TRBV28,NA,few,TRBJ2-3,CASIVDTQYF,TGTGCCAGCATAGTGGATACGCAGTATTTT
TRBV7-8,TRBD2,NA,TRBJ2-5,CASSGRREGETQYF,TGTGCCAGCAGCGGACGGAGGGAGGGAGAGACCCAGTACTTC
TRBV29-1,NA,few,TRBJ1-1,CSVGQRLYSTEAFF,TGCAGCGTTGGACAGCGCCTGTATTCGACTGAAGCTTTCTTT
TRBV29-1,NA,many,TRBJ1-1,CSGLKGTSGSTLQEAFF,TGCAGCGGCCTAAAAGGGACTTCGGGGAGTACACTCCAAGAAGCTTTCTTT
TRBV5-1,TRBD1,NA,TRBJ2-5,CASSQRQGSQETQYF,TGCGCCAGCAGCCAAAGACAGGGGAGCCAAGAGACCCAGTACTTC
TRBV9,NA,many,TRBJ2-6,CASNREVPGANVLTF,TGTGCCAGCAACAGGGAGGTTCCTGGGGCCAACGTCCTGACTTTC
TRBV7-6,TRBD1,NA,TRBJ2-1,CASSGRTGSSYNEQFF,TGTGCCAGCAGCGGTCGGACAGGAAGCTCCTACAATGAGCAGTTCTTC
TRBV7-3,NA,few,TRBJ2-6,CASSTDGSSGANVLTF,TGTGCCAGCAGCACGGACGGTAGCTCTGGGGCCAACGTCCTGACTTTC
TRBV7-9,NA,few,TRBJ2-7,CASSPIYEQYF,TGTGCCAGCAGCCCGATATACGAGCAGTACTTC
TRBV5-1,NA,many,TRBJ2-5,CASSLRANQETQYF,TGCGCCAGCAGCTTGAGGGCAAACCAAGAGACCCAGTACTTC
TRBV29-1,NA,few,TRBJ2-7,CSVEDLEKDEQYF,TGCAGCGTTGAAGATCTAGAAAAGGACGAGCAGTACTTC
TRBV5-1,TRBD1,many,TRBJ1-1,CASSSDGQGNTEAFF,TGCGCCAGCAGCTCAGATGGACAGGGGAACACTGAAGCTTTCTTT
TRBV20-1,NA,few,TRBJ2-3,CSAGRGRTDTQYF,TGCAGTGCTGGGAGGGGGCGCACAGATACGCAGTATTTT
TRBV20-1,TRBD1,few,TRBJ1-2,CSATPPGQGGRDGYTF,TGCAGTGCTACCCCCCCGGGACAGGGAGGGCGGGATGGCTACACCTTC
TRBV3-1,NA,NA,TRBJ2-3,CASSPLPGLLSTDTQYF,TGTGCCAGCAGTCCCCTCCCGGGACTGCTAAGCACAGATACGCAGTATTTT
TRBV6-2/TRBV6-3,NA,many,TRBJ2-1,CASRGDTFRNEQFF,TGTGCCAGCAGGGGGGACACTTTCCGCAATGAGCAGTTCTTC
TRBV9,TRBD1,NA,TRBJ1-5,CASSEQGFQPQHF,TGTGCCAGCAGCGAACAGGGGTTTCAGCCCCAGCATTTT
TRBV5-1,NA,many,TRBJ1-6,CASSYLGGRNSPLHF,TGCGCCAGCAGCTACCTGGGCGGGCGTAATTCACCCCTCCACTTT
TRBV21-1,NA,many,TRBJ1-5,CASKEDRGQPQHF,TGTGCCAGCAAGGAGGACAGGGGTCAGCCCCAGCATTTT
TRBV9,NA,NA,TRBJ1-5,CASSVADDSNQPQHF,TGTGCCAGCAGCGTAGCTGACGATAGCAATCAGCCCCAGCATTTT
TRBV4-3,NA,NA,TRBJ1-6,CASSSEGVYSPLHF,TGCGCCAGCAGCTCAGAGGGGGTCTATTCACCCCTCCACTTT
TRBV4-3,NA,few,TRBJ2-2,CASSQGLGGELFF,TGCGCCAGCAGCCAAGGGCTCGGCGGGGAGCTGTTTTTT
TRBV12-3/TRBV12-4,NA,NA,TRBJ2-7,CASRTLRLGHEQYF,TGTGCCAGCAGAACCTTACGACTAGGACACGAGCAGTACTTC
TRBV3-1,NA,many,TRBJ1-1,CASSWGGSGMNTEAFF,TGTGCCAGCAGCTGGGGGGGATCGGGTATGAACACTGAAGCTTTCTTT